These 20 T cell receptor beta chains came from one sample sequenced in a study of lymphopenia after photon versus proton radiotherapy (dated by TCRdb to between 2017 and 2020). The library was made by the immunoSEQ multiplex PCR assay. The clones in this table, taken by TCRdb from immuneACCESS, are in-frame only. Not every clone is retained; where verified, under half of the shortfall comes from an unresolved V gene, and the cause of the rest is unknown. Counted in this sample were roughly 58,000 clones; roughly 87% of them appeared once. Of the sample, around 13% falls within the top ten clones. Sequences were derived from peripheral blood, sampled from a patient treated with proton-based radiotherapy. All receptors come from an elderly man with esophageal cancer.

The chain couples TRBV11-2 to TRBJ1-6; the D gene is possibly TRBD1 (6 bases). Trimming took off 5 bases at V and 7 bases at J, with 15 bases between the two ends. The CDR3 totals 15 residues. Germline lookup yields CDR1 SGHAT and CDR2 FQNNGV. Here the CDR3 DNA reads TGTGCCAGCAGCGCACGGACAGACGGGAATTCACCCCTCCACTTT. Its protein product is CASSARTDGNSPLHF.

The rearrangement links TRBV6-4 to TRBJ1-1; D is unclear. The V and J ends lost 4 bases and 1 base respectively, with 10 bases between them. CDR3 size: 14 residues. Germline CDR1 and CDR2: MRHNA and SNTAGT. CDR3 sequence: CASSVEGGNTEAFF. CDR3 DNA sequence: TGTGCCAGCAGTGTGGAGGGAGGGAACACTGAAGCTTTCTTT.

This clone is termed medium-sized. The chain couples TRBV7-9 to TRBJ2-5; tentative D call: TRBD2 (6 bases). V was shortened by 5 bases and J by 3 bases, with 13 bases between the two germline ends. The germline CDR1 and CDR2 sequences are SEHNR and FQNEAQ (reference sequence). CDR3 length equals 14 residues. CDR3 region: CASSPGRDEETQYF. CDR3 coding DNA: TGTGCCAGCAGCCCGGGGCGGGATGAAGAGACCCAGTACTTC.

V gene TRBV19 combines with J gene TRBJ1-1; possibly TRBD1 for D (5 bases). Germline CDR1 and CDR2: LNHDA and SQIVND (reference sequence). Trimming took off 2 bases at V and 3 bases at J, with 10 bases between the two ends. The CDR3 spans 14 residues. CDR3 coding DNA: TGTGCCAGTAGTATAAGGGGCTCCCACACTGAAGCTTTCTTT. It is translated as CASSIRGSHTEAFF.

This sequence joins TRBV11-3 and TRBJ1-2, with no clear D. There are 12 residues in the CDR3. Between the trimmed V and J ends, which lost 8 bases and 4 bases, there was a span of 11 bases. CDR1 is SGHNT, CDR2 YENEEA, per germline. In nucleotides, the CDR3 is TGTGCCAGCTCATACCGTGGCTATGGCTACACCTTC. This codes for CASSYRGYGYTF.

In this sample, this clone turned up once. The chain has TRBV27 and TRBJ2-7; D is ambiguous. The V gene lost 5 bases and the J gene lost 4 bases, with 12 bases spanning the gap. The germline V gene has CDR1 MNHEY and CDR2 SMNVEV (reference sequence). This CDR3 contains 13 residues. The CDR3 bases are TGTGCCAGCAGTCTCGGACGGATGTACGAGCAGTACTTC. It translates to CASSLGRMYEQYF.

CDR3 nucleotides: TGTGCCAGCAGCCAACACCCGGACTCAGAATACGAGCAGTACTTC. Its translation is CASSQHPDSEYEQYF. The chain has TRBV5-4 and TRBJ2-7; perhaps TRBD2 as D (5 bases). The CDR3 totals 15 residues. The ends were cut back, 4 bases at V and 4 bases at J, with 18 bases in the middle. CDR1 is SGHNT and CDR2 is YYREEE in the germline V gene (reference sequence).

J is TRBJ1-4 and V is TRBV28; 7 positions agree with TRBD1. V shed 3 bases, J shed 5 bases, and the junction held 3 bases outside the gene matches. CDR1 MDHEN and CDR2 SYDVKM come from the germline V gene. This CDR3 contains 14 residues. CDR3 amino acids: CASSLGQQNEKLFF. DNA of the CDR3: TGTGCCAGCAGTTTGGGACAGCAGAATGAAAAACTGTTTTTT.

The rearrangement uses TRBV6-5 and TRBJ1-1; D call uncertain. V was trimmed by 5 bases and J by 5 bases, leaving 15 bases between them. This CDR3 contains 14 residues. Germline CDR1 reads MNHEY; CDR2 reads SVGAGI. The chain's CDR3 is CASSARRGGTEAFF. The DNA for the CDR3 is TGTGCCAGCAGTGCCCGACGGGGAGGGACTGAAGCTTTCTTT.

The chain's CDR3 is CASSGDSHSGNTIYF. The CDR3 nucleotides are TGTGCCAGCAGCGGGGACTCGCACTCTGGAAACACCATATATTTT. The rearrangement links TRBV11-2 to TRBJ1-3; maybe TRBD1 (5 bases). The CDR3 loop spans 15 amino acids. Germline loops: CDR1 SGHAT, CDR2 FQNNGV. V shed 5 bases and J shed 0 bases, with 11 bases lying between them.

The chain couples TRBV7-9 to TRBJ2-1; D is undetermined. The ends were cut back, 3 bases at V and 5 bases at J, with 8 bases in the middle. The germline gives CDR1 SEHNR, CDR2 FQNEAQ (reference sequence). The CDR3 totals 13 residues. The CDR3 DNA reads as TGTGCCAGCAGCTTGGGCAGAAACAATGAGCAGTTCTTC. Protein product: CASSLGRNNEQFF.

The chain has TRBV5-1 and TRBJ2-5, with a weak D call TRBD2 (5 bases). CDR1 and CDR2 from the germline V gene are SGHRS and YFSETQ. V was shortened by 5 bases and J by 5 bases, with 13 bases between the two germline ends. The CDR3 covers 13 residues. CDR3 coding DNA: TGCGCCAGCAGATCCAGTAGCGTGGAGACCCAGTACTTC. Translated: CASRSSSVETQYF.

The chain combines TRBV11-2 with TRBJ2-7; 10 positions match TRBD2. The CDR3 sequence is 15 residues long. Germline lookup yields CDR1 SGHAT and CDR2 FQNNGV. With V trimmed by 1 base and J by 5 bases, 5 bases remained unmatched. DNA for the CDR3: TGTGCCAGCAGCTTAGCCGGGACTAGCGCAAACGAGCAGTACTTC. Amino acid sequence: CASSLAGTSANEQYF. The full variable domain, completed using reference TRBV11-2 and TRBJ2-7, is EAGVAQSPRYKIIEKRQSVAFWCNPISGHATLYWYQQILGQGPKLLIQFQNNGVVDDSQLPKDRFSAERLKGVDSTLKIQPAKLEDSAVYLCASSLAGTSANEQYFGPGTRLTVT.

This chain connects TRBV5-5 to TRBJ1-4; D is unclear. Germline V gene sequence: CDR1 SGHKS, CDR2 YYEKEE (reference sequence). Trimming took off 0 bases at V and 8 bases at J, with 8 bases between the two ends. The CDR3 totals 13 residues. The CDR3 spells CASSLATYEKLFF. DNA for the CDR3: TGTGCCAGCAGCTTGGCTACGTACGAAAAACTGTTTTTT. Together with reference TRBV5-5 and TRBJ1-4, the CDR3 gives the full variable domain: DAGVTQSPTHLIKTRGQQVTLRCSPISGHKSVSWYQQVLGQGPQFIFQYYEKEERGRGNFPDRFSARQFPNYSSELNVNALLLGDSALYLCASSLATYEKLFFGSGTQLSVL.

The chain recombines TRBV7-2 with TRBJ1-6, with 7 positions matching TRBD1. This CDR3 has 13 amino acids. Germline assignment: CDR1 SGHTA and CDR2 FQGNSA. Trimming cost V 5 bases and J 9 bases; bases outside gene matches: 4. The CDR3 region is CASSVDRASPLHF. Here the CDR3 DNA reads TGTGCCAGCAGCGTCGACAGGGCTTCACCCCTCCACTTT.

The chain employs TRBV29-1 and TRBJ2-1; D uncertain. The CDR3 consists of 10 residues. V was shortened by 6 bases and J by 4 bases, with 4 bases between the two germline ends. The germline V gene has CDR1 SQVTM and CDR2 ANQGSEA. CDR3 region: CSVTYNEQFF. Written as DNA, the CDR3 is TGCAGCGTAACTTACAATGAGCAGTTCTTC.

The rearrangement joins TRBV6-6 to TRBJ2-3; either TRBD1 or TRBD2 may fit D (6 bases each). The CDR3 contains 15 residues. The germline V gene encodes CDR1 MNHNY and CDR2 SVGAGI (reference sequence). Trimming pared 8 bases from V and 4 bases from J, leaving 19 bases between. CDR3: CASLPSGGFADTQYF. Here the CDR3 DNA reads TGTGCCAGCTTGCCCTCCGGGGGCTTCGCAGATACGCAGTATTTT.

V usage is TRBV9 and J usage is TRBJ2-3; 12 bases line up with TRBD1. Germline V gene lookup returns CDR1 SGDLS and CDR2 YYNGEE. J was trimmed by 7 bases and V by 2 bases; bases with no gene match: 5. This CDR3 spans 15 amino acids. CDR3 nucleotide sequence: TGTGCCAGCAGCGTGTGGGGACAGGGGGCTAATACGCAGTATTTT. Translating it yields CASSVWGQGANTQYF.

This chain uses TRBV30 with TRBJ1-1, with D hard to call. The CDR3 loop spans 14 amino acids. V lost 0 bases, J lost 1 base, and 9 bases lay in between. The germline gives CDR1 GTSNPN, CDR2 SVGIG (reference sequence). CDR3 DNA: TGTGCCTGGAGTGTACCCGAGGGGAACACTGAAGCTTTCTTT. This encodes CAWSVPEGNTEAFF.

This chain links TRBV15 with TRBJ1-2; D not certain. The germline CDR1 and CDR2 sequences are LNHNV and YYDKDF (reference sequence). The V and J ends lost 1 base and 6 bases respectively, with 9 bases between them. The CDR3 loop spans 13 amino acids. CDR3 residues: CATSRVSGNGYTF. The CDR3 DNA reads TGTGCCACCAGCAGAGTTTCGGGGAATGGCTACACCTTC.